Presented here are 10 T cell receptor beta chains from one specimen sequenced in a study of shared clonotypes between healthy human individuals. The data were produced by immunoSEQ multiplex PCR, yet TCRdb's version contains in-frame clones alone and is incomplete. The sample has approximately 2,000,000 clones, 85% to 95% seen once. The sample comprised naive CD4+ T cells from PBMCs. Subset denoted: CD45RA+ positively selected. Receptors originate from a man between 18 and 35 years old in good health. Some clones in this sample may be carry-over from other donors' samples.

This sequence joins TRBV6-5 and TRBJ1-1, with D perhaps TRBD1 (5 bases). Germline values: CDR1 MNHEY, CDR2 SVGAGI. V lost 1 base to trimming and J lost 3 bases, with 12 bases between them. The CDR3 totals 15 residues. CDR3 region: CASSYYQGRDTEAFF. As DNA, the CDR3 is TGTGCCAGCAGTTACTACCAGGGCAGGGACACTGAAGCTTTCTTT.

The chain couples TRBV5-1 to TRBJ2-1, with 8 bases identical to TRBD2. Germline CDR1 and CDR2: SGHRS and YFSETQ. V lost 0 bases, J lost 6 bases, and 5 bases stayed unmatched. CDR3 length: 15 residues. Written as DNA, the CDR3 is TGCGCCAGCAGCTTGGCTAGCGGGTTTTCCAATGAGCAGTTCTTC. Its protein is CASSLASGFSNEQFF.

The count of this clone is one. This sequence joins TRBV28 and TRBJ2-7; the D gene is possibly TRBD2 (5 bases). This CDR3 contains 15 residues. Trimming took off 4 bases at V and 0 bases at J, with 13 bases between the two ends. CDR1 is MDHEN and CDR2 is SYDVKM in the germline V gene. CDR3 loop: CASSSFDGVSYEQYF. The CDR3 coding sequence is TGTGCCAGCAGTTCCTTCGACGGGGTCTCCTACGAGCAGTACTTC.

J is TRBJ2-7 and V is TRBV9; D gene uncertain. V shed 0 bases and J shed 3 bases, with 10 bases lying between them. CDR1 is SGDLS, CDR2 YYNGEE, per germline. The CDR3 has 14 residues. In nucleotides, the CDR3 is TGTGCCAGCAGCGTAGCTCCAGAACGCTACGAGCAGTACTTC. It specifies CASSVAPERYEQYF.

The DNA for the CDR3 is TGTGCCAGCAGCTTAGCTTTCAGAAACACCGGGGAGCTGTTTTTT. Translated: CASSLAFRNTGELFF. V usage is TRBV7-6 and J usage is TRBJ2-2; D not certain. V lost 0 bases to trimming and J lost 2 bases, with 7 bases between them. Germline lookup yields CDR1 SGHVS and CDR2 FNYEAQ. The CDR3 spans 15 residues. Based on the CDR3 plus reference TRBV7-6 and TRBJ2-2, the full variable domain is GAGVSQSPRYKVTKRGQDVALRCDPISGHVSLYWYRQALGQGPEFLTYFNYEAQQDKSGLPNDRFSAERPEGSISTLTIQRTEQRDSAMYRCASSLAFRNTGELFFGEGSRLTVL.

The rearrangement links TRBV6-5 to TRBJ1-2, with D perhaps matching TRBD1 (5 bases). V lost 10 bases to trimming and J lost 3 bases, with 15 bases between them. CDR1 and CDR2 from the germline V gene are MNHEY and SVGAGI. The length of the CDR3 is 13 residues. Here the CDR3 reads CATRTPMDYGYTF. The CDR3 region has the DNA TGTGCCACCAGGACACCAATGGACTATGGCTACACCTTC.

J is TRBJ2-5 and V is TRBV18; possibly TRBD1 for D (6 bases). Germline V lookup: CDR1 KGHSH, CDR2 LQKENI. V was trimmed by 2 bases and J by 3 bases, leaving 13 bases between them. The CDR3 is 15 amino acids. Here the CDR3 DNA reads TGTGCCAGCTCACCAGTGGGCAGGGGAGAAGAGACCCAGTACTTC. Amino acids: CASSPVGRGEETQYF.

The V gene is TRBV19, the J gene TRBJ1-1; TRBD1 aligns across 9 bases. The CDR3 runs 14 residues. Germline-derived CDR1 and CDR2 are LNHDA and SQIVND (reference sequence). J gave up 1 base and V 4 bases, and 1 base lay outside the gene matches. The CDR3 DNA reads TGTGCCAGTAGTAACAGGGGGCCGAACACTGAAGCTTTCTTT. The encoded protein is CASSNRGPNTEAFF.

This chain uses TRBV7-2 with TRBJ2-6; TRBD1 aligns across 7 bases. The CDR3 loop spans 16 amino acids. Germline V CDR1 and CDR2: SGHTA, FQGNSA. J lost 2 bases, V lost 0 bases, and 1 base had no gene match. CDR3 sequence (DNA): TGTGCCAGCAGCTTAGCAACAGGGGCTGGGGCCAACGTCCTGACTTTC. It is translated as CASSLATGAGANVLTF.

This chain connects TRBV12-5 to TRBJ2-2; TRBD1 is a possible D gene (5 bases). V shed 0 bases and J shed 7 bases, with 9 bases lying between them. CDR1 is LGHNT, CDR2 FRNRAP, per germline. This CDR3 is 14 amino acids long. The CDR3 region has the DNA TGTGCTAGTGGTTTGGTACAGGTCAGCGGGGAGCTGTTTTTT. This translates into CASGLVQVSGELFF. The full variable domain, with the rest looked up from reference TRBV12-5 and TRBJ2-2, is DARVTQTPRHKVTEMGQEVTMRCQPILGHNTVFWYRQTMMQGLELLAYFRNRAPLDDSGMPKDRFSAEMPDATLATLKIQPSEPRDSAVYFCASGLVQVSGELFFGEGSRLTVL.